The following is a T cell receptor (beta chain) sequence with its context. Antigen unknown. The data stem from a study of T-cell memory formation after mild COVID-19. CDR1 and CDR2 (germline): MNHNY, SVGAGI (reference sequence). V trimming: 6 bases; J trimming: 5 bases; junction bases outside the gene matches: 6. CDR3 length: 13 amino acids. Study-wide results and caveats: Confirmation of SARS-CoV-2 specificity was lacking for second-wave clones peaking day 37. CD4/CD8 balance held among clones contracting day 15 to 85, and later expanders leaned CD4+. For contracting clones, CD4+ ones sat mainly in CM and EM, CD8+ in EMRA.

In TCRdb, the 5' RACE reads were re-called with MiXCR into one record per CDR3 protein. The sample lists approximately 450,000 distinct CDR3 sequences; 15% to 20% were seen once. The rearrangement uses TRBV6-6 and TRBJ2-5; TRBD1 agrees at 7 bases. The specimen sequenced was PBMCs or a T cell subset sorted from them (not recorded which). This TCR derives from an adult woman who had mild COVID-19 (a few samples of this study predate the infection). Cell type and time point are not known. The CDR3 protein is CASSRTGVETQYF. In DNA, the CDR3 is TGTGCCAGCAGCAGAACAGGGGTGGAGACCCAGTACTTC.